This T cell receptor beta chain comes out of a study of blood T cells in healthy people across ages. Healthy Russian Caucasian donors spanned ages about 6 to 90 years. Per-sample yields of isolated PBMCs were at least 7 million. With a J-beta primer mix and a sample-barcoded 5' primer, a second PCR ran roughly 6 to 11 cycles. MiXCR was run by TCRdb on the 5' RACE reads, yielding one entry per CDR3 protein. The sample lists some 1,800,000 distinct CDR3 sequences; more than 35% were seen once. This TCR was recovered from a human donor in good health. Sequencing input: blood.

In DNA form, the CDR3 reads TGCGCCAGCAGCTTGGGGTTAGTTATCCGCACAGATACGCAGTATTTT. Translated: CASSLGLVIRTDTQYF. The J gene is TRBJ2-3, the V gene TRBV5-1; D not resolved. Germline lookup yields CDR1 SGHRS and CDR2 YFSETQ. V was clipped by 0 bases and J by 1 base, with 12 bases between them. The CDR3 has 16 residues. Full variable domain (remainder filled in from reference TRBV5-1 and TRBJ2-3): KAGVTQTPRYLIKTRGQQVTLSCSPISGHRSVSWYQQTPGQGLQFLFEYFSETQRNKGNFPGRFSGRQFSNSRSEMNVSTLELGDSALYLCASSLGLVIRTDTQYFGPGTRLTVL.